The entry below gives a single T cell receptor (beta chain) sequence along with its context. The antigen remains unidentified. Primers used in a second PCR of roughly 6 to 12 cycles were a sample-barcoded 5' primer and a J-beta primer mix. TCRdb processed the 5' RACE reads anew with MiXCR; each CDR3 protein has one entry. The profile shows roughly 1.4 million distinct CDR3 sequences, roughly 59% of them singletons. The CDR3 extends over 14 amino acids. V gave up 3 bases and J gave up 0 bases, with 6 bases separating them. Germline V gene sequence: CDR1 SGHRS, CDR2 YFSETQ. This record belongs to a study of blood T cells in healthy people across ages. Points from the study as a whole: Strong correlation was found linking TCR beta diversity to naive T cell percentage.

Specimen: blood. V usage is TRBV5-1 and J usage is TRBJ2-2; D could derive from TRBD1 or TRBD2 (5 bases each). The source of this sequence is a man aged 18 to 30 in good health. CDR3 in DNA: TGCGCCAGCAGCTGGGACGCGAACACCGGGGAGCTGTTTTTT. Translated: CASSWDANTGELFF.